This T cell receptor beta chain was captured by sequencing in a study of T cells in tuberculosis. Study details: IGRA-negative adolescents, IGRA-positive adolescents with latent tuberculosis and adults with active tuberculosis formed this South African cohort.

The CDR3 totals 13 residues. V lost 5 bases to trimming and J lost 10 bases; unmatched junction nucleotides: 4. In germline, CDR1 is SGHVS, CDR2 FQNEAQ. The time point is: new active TB diagnosis, blood taken before or within 7 days of starting treatment. The repertoire was sequenced with immunoSEQ multiplex PCR; TCRdb's copy has only in-frame clones and lacks some. This table has 20,000 to 25,000 clones, about 85% appearing once. Here the sequenced sample was PBMCs, taken at tuberculosis diagnosis. The chain is built from TRBV7-8 and TRBJ1-6; TRBD1 agrees at 8 bases. The clonotype was recovered from an adult with tuberculosis. The CDR3 region is CASSPDRGSPLHF. The CDR3 DNA follows: TGTGCCAGCAGCCCAGACAGGGGCTCACCCCTCCACTTT. Supplemented by reference TRBV7-8 and TRBJ1-6, the full variable domain reads GAGVSQSPRYKVAKRGQDVALRCDPISGHVSLFWYQQALGQGPEFLTYFQNEAQLDKSGLPSDRFFAERPEGSVSTLKIQRTQQEDSAVYLCASSPDRGSPLHFGNGTRLTVT.